This T cell receptor beta chain originates from a study of tumor-infiltrating lymphocytes in primary liver carcinoma. For the study at large: Tumors measured about 4 to 11 cm and were stage T1-T3 N0M0. Study-wide points: Just about 7-25% of leading clones were found in every one of five regions.

It was from about 19-30 mg of unsorted bulk tissue that RNA and DNA were co-extracted. Patients had primary liver carcinoma treated by surgical resection. Each tumor specimen held more than 75% viable tumor cells. The germline V gene encodes CDR1 KGHDR and CDR2 SFDVKD. The CDR3 has 13 amino acids. On this clonotype: Its antigen is still unknown. At one of its ends the junction is not consistent with the germline gene, which may arise from a read error.

Using a constant-region primer together with ProtoScript II reverse transcriptase, TCR beta cDNA was made from roughly 500 ng of total RNA. TCR beta libraries came from three nested multiplex PCR rounds using slightly modified ARM-PCR. Rounds one and two of PCR, each of 9 to 11 cycles, were primed with TRBV1-TRBV30 forward primers and a C-beta reverse primer. TCRdb analysed the multiplex PCR reads with MiXCR anew, one entry per CDR3 protein. Seen here are 100,000 to 150,000 distinct CDR3 sequences, roughly 69% observed once, and the top ten hold over 7%. The chain joins TRBV24-1 to TRBJ2-7; D is possibly TRBD2 (5 bases). This sequence originates from a woman aged 55 to 70 with primary liver carcinoma and hepatitis B virus infection. Sample: liver tumor tissue from sampling region 1. Stated subset: tumor region T1, superior pole. CDR3 nucleotide sequence: TGTGGCACCAGTGCTCGGGGTAACTACGAGCAGTACTTC. This gives the protein CGTSARGNYEQYF.